Listed below are T cell receptor beta chains from one sample, sequenced in a study of cytomegalovirus exposure and HLA in healthy donors. This table comes from immunoSEQ multiplex PCR, and its TCRdb copy is limited to in-frame clones, with some not included. The data contain fewer than 350,000 clones, more than 75% of them seen just once; the ten biggest clones take up 0.92%. Sequencing used PBMCs. The source is a woman between 18 and 29 years old in good health and CMV-seronegative. CDR3s include the opening cysteine and the closing phenylalanine or tryptophan. A D gene is named only where the DNA matches it firmly. Only some rows state a clone size, as once, few, many or a class for expanded clones.

J | D | length | V | size | DNA | CDR3
TRBJ1-5 | TRBD1 | 13 | TRBV19 | - | TGTGCCAGCACCACAGGGGTGATTCAGCCCCAGCATTTT | CASTTGVIQPQHF
TRBJ2-7 | TRBD1 | 15 | TRBV7-6 | many | TGTGCCAGCAGCCCATTTGGGACAGGGAACTACGAGCAGTACTTC | CASSPFGTGNYEQYF
TRBJ2-7 | TRBD2 | 16 | TRBV2 | - | TGTGCCAGCCTAACTCGAGATAGCGGGAGCTCCTACGAGCAGTACTTC | CASLTRDSGSSYEQYF
TRBJ1-5 | - | 14 | TRBV28 | - | TGTGCCAGCACGGGTTTAGGTAGCAATCAGCCCCAGCATTTT | CASTGLGSNQPQHF
TRBJ2-7 | - | 14 | TRBV6-6 | once | TGTGCCAGCAGCCCTTCGACTAGTCTCTACGAGCAGTACTTC | CASSPSTSLYEQYF
TRBJ2-6 | - | 18 | TRBV9 | - | TGTGCCAGCAGCGTAGAGATGGCGGGAATCTCTGGGGCCAACGTCCTGACTTTC | CASSVEMAGISGANVLTF
TRBJ2-5 | - | 11 | TRBV5-1 | - | TGCGCCAGCAGCTTCTTGGAGACCCAGTACTTC | CASSFLETQYF
TRBJ2-3 | TRBD2 | 18 | TRBV28 | - | TGTGCCAGCAGCAAGACTAGCGGGAGGTGGGGATTCACAGATACGCAGTATTTT | CASSKTSGRWGFTDTQYF
TRBJ2-7 | TRBD1 | 15 | TRBV11-2 | - | TGTGCCAGCAGCGAACACAGGGGGCTGATGAACGAGCAGTACTTC | CASSEHRGLMNEQYF
TRBJ1-2 | - | 13 | TRBV9 | - | TGTGCCAGCAGCCCCCGCCGGGGCTATGGCTACACCTTC | CASSPRRGYGYTF
TRBJ2-3 | TRBD2 | 21 | TRBV4-2 | - | TGTGCCAGCAGCCAAGACGCGGCTAGCGGGAGTGGGGGGGGACACACAGATACGCAGTATTTT | CASSQDAASGSGGGHTDTQYF
TRBJ1-6 | - | 14 | TRBV28 | - | TGTGCCAGCAATTTACGAGGCTATAATTCACCCCTCCACTTT | CASNLRGYNSPLHF
TRBJ1-1 | TRBD1 | 13 | TRBV18 | once | TGTGCCAGCGGGGACAGGGCGAACACTGAAGCTTTCTTT | CASGDRANTEAFF
TRBJ1-1 | - | 15 | TRBV25-1 | - | TGTGCCAGCAGTGCATTCGGACATCAGAACACTGAAGCTTTCTTT | CASSAFGHQNTEAFF
TRBJ2-7 | - | 12 | TRBV2 | - | TGTGCCAGCTCGGGATACACGGACGAGCAGTACTTC | CASSGYTDEQYF
TRBJ1-4 | TRBD1 | 14 | TRBV10-3 | - | TGTGCCATCAGTACGACAGGGGTGGGAGAAAAACTGTTTTTT | CAISTTGVGEKLFF
TRBJ2-7 | TRBD2 | 13 | TRBV30 | - | TGTGCCTGGGGGACTAGCGGTTCCTACGAGCAGTACTTC | CAWGTSGSYEQYF
TRBJ2-5 | - | 11 | TRBV29-1 | - | TGCAGCGTTGCAGGGGCCCAGGCCCAGTACTTC | CSVAGAQAQYF
TRBJ2-3 | - | 13 | TRBV30 | - | TGTGCCTGGGATCGGACTAGCACAGATACGCAGTATTTT | CAWDRTSTDTQYF
TRBJ2-1 | TRBD1 | 14 | TRBV7-2 | - | TGTGCCAGTCTTGGACAGGGGTCCTACAATGAGCAGTTCTTC | CASLGQGSYNEQFF
TRBJ1-3 | TRBD1 | 15 | TRBV28 | - | TGTGCCAGCAGATCCGGACAGGGCTCTGGAAACACCATATATTTT | CASRSGQGSGNTIYF
TRBJ2-1 | - | 13 | TRBV28 | - | TGTGCCAGCAGCCGCCGGGACTTCGATGAGCAGTTCTTC | CASSRRDFDEQFF
TRBJ2-7 | TRBD2 | 22 | TRBV4-1 | - | TGCGCCAGCAGCCAAGATGGTTCAGCCGTGCGACAGCGGGGAGGCCCTGCCTACGAGCAGTACTTC | CASSQDGSAVRQRGGPAYEQYF
TRBJ2-2 | - | 16 | TRBV4-3 | - | TGCGCCAGCAGCCAAGATCTTACAGTCCTGGCCGGGGAGCTGTTTTTT | CASSQDLTVLAGELFF
TRBJ1-4 | TRBD1 | 15 | TRBV10-1 | - | TGCGCCAGCAGTGAGTCGAAGGGGGCGCGGGAAAAACTGTTTTTT | CASSESKGAREKLFF
TRBJ1-1 | TRBD1 | 13 | TRBV18 | once | TGTGCCAGCTCCGGGGACAGGTCAAAAGAAGCTTTCTTT | CASSGDRSKEAFF
TRBJ1-2 | - | 12 | TRBV10-2 | - | TGCGCCAGCAGTCTGGGAGGCTATGGCTACACCTTC | CASSLGGYGYTF
TRBJ2-1 | - | 16 | TRBV19 | - | TGTGCCAGTAGTAGTAACCAGGGGGGCTCCTACAATGAGCAGTTCTTC | CASSSNQGGSYNEQFF
TRBJ1-5 | TRBD1 | 15 | TRBV11-2 | - | TGTGCCAGCAGCTGGGACGGACAGGGGGCTCAGCCCCAGCATTTT | CASSWDGQGAQPQHF
TRBJ2-1 | TRBD2 | 15 | TRBV11-3 | once | TGTGCCAGCAGCCTAACGGGACTAGCTTCGAATGAGCAGTTCTTC | CASSLTGLASNEQFF
TRBJ2-1 | - | 12 | TRBV5-6 | once | TGTGCCAGCAGCTTGGAGAGGAATGAGCAGTTCTTC | CASSLERNEQFF
TRBJ2-1 | - | 14 | TRBV18 | - | TGTGCCAGCTCACCGGCCGGGACTGGAAATGAGCAGTTCTTC | CASSPAGTGNEQFF
TRBJ2-1 | - | 15 | TRBV4-1 | - | TGCGCCAGCAGCCAAGGTCTCCGGGTAGACAATGAGCAGTTCTTC | CASSQGLRVDNEQFF
TRBJ2-1 | TRBD2 | 18 | TRBV19 | - | TGTGCCAGTATAGGGGCTGGGACTAGCGGGAGCTCCTACAATGAGCAGTTCTTC | CASIGAGTSGSSYNEQFF
TRBJ2-3 | TRBD1 | 16 | TRBV16 | - | TGTGCCAGCAGCGGACAGGGGGCCACTCACCCAGATACGCAGTATTTT | CASSGQGATHPDTQYF
TRBJ2-1 | TRBD2 | 14 | TRBV27 | once | TGTGCCAGCAGCTGGGAGGGCACCTACAATGAGCAGTTCTTC | CASSWEGTYNEQFF
TRBJ2-7 | - | 14 | TRBV7-2 | - | TGTGCCAGCAGGGCGACAGCTCTCTCCTACGAGCAGTACTTC | CASRATALSYEQYF
TRBJ2-1 | TRBD1 | 15 | TRBV10-3 | - | TGTGCCATCAGTGGGGGGACAGGGATAAGGAATGAGCAGTTCTTC | CAISGGTGIRNEQFF
TRBJ2-1 | - | 13 | TRBV2 | - | TGTGCCAGCAGCGGGAGCTCGTACAATGAGCAGTTCTTC | CASSGSSYNEQFF
TRBJ2-5 | - | 16 | TRBV6-5 | - | TGTGCCAGCAGTTCCGATTACCCCGCGTACCAAGAGACCCAGTACTTC | CASSSDYPAYQETQYF
TRBJ2-5 | TRBD1 | 16 | TRBV28 | - | TGTGCCAGCAGTTTGTCTAGAGGACAGGGTCTTGAGACCCAGTACTTC | CASSLSRGQGLETQYF
TRBJ1-1 | - | 14 | TRBV28 | - | TGTGCCAGCAGTTTATTTGCCGGGAACACTGAAGCTTTCTTT | CASSLFAGNTEAFF
TRBJ2-1 | TRBD1 | 16 | TRBV5-1 | - | TGCGCCAGCGGGATAAGACCGGGACAGGGTATCTATGAGCAGTTCTTC | CASGIRPGQGIYEQFF
TRBJ1-5 | TRBD1 | 15 | TRBV28 | - | TGTGCCAGCAGTCCCGGGACAGGGGGGGGACAGCCCCAGCATTTT | CASSPGTGGGQPQHF
TRBJ2-7 | - | 15 | TRBV6-5 | - | TGTGCCAGCAAGCAACGGGCAGGGGCGTCCTACGAGCAGTACTTC | CASKQRAGASYEQYF
TRBJ2-6 | TRBD1 | 19 | TRBV9 | - | TGTGCCAGCAGCGCCCGGACAGGGAGTATGGACTCTGGGGCCAACGTCCTGACTTTC | CASSARTGSMDSGANVLTF
TRBJ2-1 | TRBD2 | 16 | TRBV28 | - | TGTGCCAGCAGTTTCGGAGCGGGAGATGATAGCGATGAGCAGTTCTTC | CASSFGAGDDSDEQFF
TRBJ2-5 | - | 13 | TRBV2 | - | TGTGCCAGCAGTAAGGGTCTAGCAGAGACCCAGTACTTC | CASSKGLAETQYF
TRBJ2-2 | TRBD2 | 17 | TRBV5-4 | once | TGTGCCAGCAGCTCGCCAACTAGCGGGAGAACGACCGGGGAGCTGTTTTTT | CASSSPTSGRTTGELFF
TRBJ1-1 | TRBD1 | 16 | TRBV4-3 | - | TGCGCCAGCAGCCAAGGGACAGGCTTGGGGAACACTGAAGCTTTCTTT | CASSQGTGLGNTEAFF
TRBJ2-7 | - | 15 | TRBV28 | - | TGTGCCAGCAGTTTATTTCGGACAAAATCCTACGAGCAGTACTTC | CASSLFRTKSYEQYF
TRBJ2-5 | - | 15 | TRBV19 | - | TGTGCCAGTAGTGGCCCAGCTATGACGGGGGAGACCCAGTACTTC | CASSGPAMTGETQYF